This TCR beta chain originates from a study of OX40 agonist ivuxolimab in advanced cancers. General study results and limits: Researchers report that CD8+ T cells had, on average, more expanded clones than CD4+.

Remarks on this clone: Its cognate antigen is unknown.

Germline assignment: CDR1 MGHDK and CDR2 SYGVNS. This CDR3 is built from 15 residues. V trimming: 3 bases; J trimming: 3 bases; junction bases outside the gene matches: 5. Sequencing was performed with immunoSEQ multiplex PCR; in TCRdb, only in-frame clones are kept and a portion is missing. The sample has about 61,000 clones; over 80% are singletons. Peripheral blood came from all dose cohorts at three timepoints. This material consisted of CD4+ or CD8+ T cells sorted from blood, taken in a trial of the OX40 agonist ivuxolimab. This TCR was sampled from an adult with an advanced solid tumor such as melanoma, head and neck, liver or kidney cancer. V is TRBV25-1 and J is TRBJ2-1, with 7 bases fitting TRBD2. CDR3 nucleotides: TGTGCCAGCAGTGATTCACGGGAGGACTACAATGAGCAGTTCTTC. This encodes CASSDSREDYNEQFF.